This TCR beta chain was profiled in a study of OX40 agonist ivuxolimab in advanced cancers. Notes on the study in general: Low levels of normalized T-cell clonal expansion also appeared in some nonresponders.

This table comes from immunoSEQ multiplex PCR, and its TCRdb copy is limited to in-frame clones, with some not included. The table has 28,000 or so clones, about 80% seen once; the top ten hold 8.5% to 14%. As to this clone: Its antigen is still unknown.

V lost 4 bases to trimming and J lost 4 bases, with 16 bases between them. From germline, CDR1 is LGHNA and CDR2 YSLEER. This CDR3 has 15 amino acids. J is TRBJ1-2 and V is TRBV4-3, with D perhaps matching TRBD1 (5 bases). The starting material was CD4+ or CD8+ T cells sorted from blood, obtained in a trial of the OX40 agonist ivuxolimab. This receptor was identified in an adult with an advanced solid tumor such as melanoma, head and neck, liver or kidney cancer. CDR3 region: CASSLAFEGPYGYTF. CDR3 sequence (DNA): TGCGCCAGCAGCCTGGCATTCGAGGGGCCCTATGGCTACACCTTC.